Sequencing of this T cell receptor (beta chain) was carried out in a study of T-cell reconstitution after alpha-beta-depleted transplantation in children. Molecular barcoding with unique molecular identifiers was used for the TCRbeta library. Each CDR3 protein gets one entry after TCRdb re-called the PCR reads with MiXCR. The data show 230,000 or so distinct CDR3 sequences, approximately 9.9% seen once. V was clipped by 4 bases and J by 4 bases; unmatched bases: 8. Germline-derived CDR1 and CDR2 are LGHDT and YNNKEL (reference sequence). CDR3 length equals 16 residues. This clonotype was observed a handful of times.

V usage is TRBV3-1 and J usage is TRBJ2-2; 8 nucleotides agree with TRBD2. This sequence originates from a human donor who donated a stem cell graft to a child with SCID. Sequenced material: PBMCs from the stem cell graft donor, taken from the stem cell graft. The DNA of the CDR3 is TGTGCCAGCAGCCTACGGGGGGGCCGGATCACCGGGGAGCTGTTTTTT. Its protein product is CASSLRGGRITGELFF.